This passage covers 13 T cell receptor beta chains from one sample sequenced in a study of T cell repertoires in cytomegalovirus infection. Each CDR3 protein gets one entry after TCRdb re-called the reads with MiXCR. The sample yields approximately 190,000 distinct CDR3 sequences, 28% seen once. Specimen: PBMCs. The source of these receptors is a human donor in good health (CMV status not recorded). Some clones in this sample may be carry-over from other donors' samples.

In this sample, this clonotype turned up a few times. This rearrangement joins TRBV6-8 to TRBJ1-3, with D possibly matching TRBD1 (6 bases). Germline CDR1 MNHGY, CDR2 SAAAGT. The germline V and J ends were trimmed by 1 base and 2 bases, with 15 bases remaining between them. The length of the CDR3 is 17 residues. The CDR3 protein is CASSYFPPGAPGNTIYF. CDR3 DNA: TGTGCCAGCAGTTACTTTCCCCCAGGGGCGCCTGGAAACACCATATATTTT.

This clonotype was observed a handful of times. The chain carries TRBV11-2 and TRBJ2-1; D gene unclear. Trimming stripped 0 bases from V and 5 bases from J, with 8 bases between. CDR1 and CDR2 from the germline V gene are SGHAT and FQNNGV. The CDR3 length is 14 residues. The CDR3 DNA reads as TGTGCCAGCAGCTTAGAAGTCACAGACAATGAGCAGTTCTTC. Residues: CASSLEVTDNEQFF.

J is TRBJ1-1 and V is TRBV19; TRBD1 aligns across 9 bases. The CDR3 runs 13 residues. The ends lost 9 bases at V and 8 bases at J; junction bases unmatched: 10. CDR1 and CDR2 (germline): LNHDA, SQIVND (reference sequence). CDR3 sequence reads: CASAQGADGEAFF. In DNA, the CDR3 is TGTGCCAGCGCACAGGGGGCCGACGGGGAAGCTTTCTTT.

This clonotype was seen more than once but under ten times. The chain's CDR3 is CASSGATGTEQYF. The CDR3 bases are TGTGCCAGTAGTGGGGCCACTGGGACCGAGCAGTACTTC. The chain uses TRBV19 and TRBJ2-7; possibly TRBD1 or TRBD2 for D (5 bases each). The CDR3 sequence is 13 residues long. Germline CDR1 is LNHDA and CDR2 is SQIVND (reference sequence). Trimming removed 5 bases at V and 6 bases at J, with 14 bases between.

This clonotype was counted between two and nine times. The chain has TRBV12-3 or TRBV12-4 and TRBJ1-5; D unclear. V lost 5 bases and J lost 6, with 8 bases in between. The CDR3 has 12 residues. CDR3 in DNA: TGTGCCAGCAGTCTCAGAGGTCAGCCCCAGCATTTT. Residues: CASSLRGQPQHF.

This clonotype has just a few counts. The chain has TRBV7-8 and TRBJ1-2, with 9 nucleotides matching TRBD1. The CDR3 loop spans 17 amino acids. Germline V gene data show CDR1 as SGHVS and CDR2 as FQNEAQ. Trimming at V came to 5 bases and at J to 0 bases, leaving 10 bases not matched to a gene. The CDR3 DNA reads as TGTGCCAGCAGCCTAGGGACAGGGATCACTTCTAACTATGGCTACACCTTC. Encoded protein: CASSLGTGITSNYGYTF.

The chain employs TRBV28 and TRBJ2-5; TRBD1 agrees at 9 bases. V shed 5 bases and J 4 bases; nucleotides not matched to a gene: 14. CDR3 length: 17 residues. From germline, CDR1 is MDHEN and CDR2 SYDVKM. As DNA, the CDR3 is TGTGCCAGCAGTGGGGACAGGGCGGGTGGAATCGGAGAGACCCAGTACTTC. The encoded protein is CASSGDRAGGIGETQYF.

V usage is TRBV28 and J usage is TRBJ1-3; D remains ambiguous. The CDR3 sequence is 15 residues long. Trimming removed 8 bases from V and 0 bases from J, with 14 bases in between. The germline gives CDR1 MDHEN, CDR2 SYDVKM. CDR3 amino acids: CASQDWGSSGNTIYF. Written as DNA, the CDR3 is TGTGCCAGCCAAGACTGGGGTAGCTCTGGAAACACCATATATTTT.

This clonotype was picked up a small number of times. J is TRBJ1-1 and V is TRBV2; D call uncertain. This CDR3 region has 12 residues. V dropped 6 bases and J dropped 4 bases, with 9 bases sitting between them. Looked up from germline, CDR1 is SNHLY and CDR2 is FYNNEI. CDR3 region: CASRPQATEAFF. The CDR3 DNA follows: TGTGCCAGCAGGCCTCAGGCCACTGAAGCTTTCTTT.

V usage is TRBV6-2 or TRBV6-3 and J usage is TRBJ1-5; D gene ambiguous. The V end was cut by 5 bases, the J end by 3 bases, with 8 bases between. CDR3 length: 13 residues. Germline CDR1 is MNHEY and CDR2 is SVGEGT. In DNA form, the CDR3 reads TGTGCCAGCAGTGACGATCTCAATCAGCCCCAGCATTTT. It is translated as CASSDDLNQPQHF.

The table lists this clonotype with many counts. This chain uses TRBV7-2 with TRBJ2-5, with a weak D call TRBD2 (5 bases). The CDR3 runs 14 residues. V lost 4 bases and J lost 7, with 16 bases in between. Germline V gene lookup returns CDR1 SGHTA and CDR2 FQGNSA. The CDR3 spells CASSSPTGRGTQYF. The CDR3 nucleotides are TGTGCCAGCAGCTCCCCTACGGGCCGGGGGACCCAGTACTTC.

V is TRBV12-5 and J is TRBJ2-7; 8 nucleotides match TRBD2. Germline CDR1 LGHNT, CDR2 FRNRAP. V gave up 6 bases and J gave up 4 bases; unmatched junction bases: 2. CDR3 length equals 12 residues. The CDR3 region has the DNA TGTGCTAGTGGCCCGGGGGGGTACGAGCAGTACTTC. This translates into CASGPGGYEQYF.

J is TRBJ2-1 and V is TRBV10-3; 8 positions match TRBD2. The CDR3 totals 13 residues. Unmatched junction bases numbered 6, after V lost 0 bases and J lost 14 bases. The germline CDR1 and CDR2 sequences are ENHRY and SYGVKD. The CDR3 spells CAISESTGGEKFF. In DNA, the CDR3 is TGTGCCATCAGTGAGTCAACGGGGGGGGAGAAGTTCTTC.